This T cell receptor beta chain stems from a study of blood T cell repertoires in COVID-19. Study-wide background: Researchers got acute and convalescent COVID-19 samples from the United States, Italy and Spain. Nucleic acid was either cDNA or gDNA, and it came from T cells, B-cell-depleted T cells, or PBMCs.

The germline V gene has CDR1 LNHDA and CDR2 SQIVND (reference sequence). V was trimmed by 8 bases and J by 4 bases, leaving 18 bases between them. This CDR3 is built from 15 residues. Original methodology: Amplification of reference gene primers was used by the study to estimate nucleated cell counts. Sequencing used immunoSEQ multiplex PCR; TCRdb keeps in-frame clones, though not all of them. V, J and clone size are taken as reported in that table, and D and trimming were inferred from the DNA itself. The table has about 460,000 clones, around nine tenths seen once; the top ten hold 7% to 10%. Grouping used clinical history reported by participants in a survey and questionnaire.

The sequence was obtained from an older woman who had recovered from COVID-19. Sequencing input: PBMCs or T cells enriched from blood (not recorded which). The rearrangement joins TRBV19 to TRBJ1-3; possible D gene TRBD1, 5 bases. CDR3 region: CASGATTTLGNTIYF. Written as DNA, the CDR3 is TGTGCCAGTGGGGCTACGACGACATTGGGAAACACCATATATTTT.